The rows below give T cell receptor beta chains drawn from one sample of a study of T cell responses to AZD1222 COVID-19 vaccine. Profiling relied on immunoSEQ multiplex PCR, and the TCRdb table lists in-frame clones only, not all of them. The sample shows approximately 150,000 clones, 92% of them seen only once. The sequencing here drew on peripheral blood, taken 28 days after the second AZD1222 dose. These receptors were collected from an adult who received the AZD1222 COVID-19 vaccine. The CDR3 runs from the conserved cysteine through the conserved F or W. Fields, in order: clone size, D gene, V gene, J gene, CDR3 DNA, CDR3 protein. A D gene is named only where the DNA matches it firmly. Clone size is not always given. Where it is, it says once, few, many or a class for expanded clones.

.,.,TRBV9,TRBJ1-2,TGTGCCAGCAGCGTAGTTGACAGAGGGCCATATGGCTACACCTTC,CASSVVDRGPYGYTF
.,TRBD1,TRBV5-6,TRBJ1-4,TGTGCCAGCAGCCGAGACAGGGTGGGGGAAAAACTGTTTTTT,CASSRDRVGEKLFF
.,.,TRBV6-1,TRBJ2-7,TGTGCCAGCAGTGAAGCGGGGGGTCCCTACGAGCAGTACTTC,CASSEAGGPYEQYF
once,.,TRBV29-1,TRBJ2-7,TGCAGCGCTACAGGGCCCTCTTCCTACGAGCAGTACTTC,CSATGPSSYEQYF
.,TRBD1,TRBV7-9,TRBJ1-4,TGTGCCAGCAGCTTAGGAGACAGGGGAGATAATGAAAAACTGTTTTTT,CASSLGDRGDNEKLFF
.,TRBD2,TRBV7-3,TRBJ2-7,TGTGCCAGCAGCCGACTTCCGGGACTAGCGGGAGAGGGGTATAGGTACGAGCAGTACTTC,CASSRLPGLAGEGYRYEQYF
.,TRBD2,TRBV5-1,TRBJ2-1,TGCGCCAGCAGCCTAGGACTAGCGGGAGGCCCCGATGAGCAGTTCTTC,CASSLGLAGGPDEQFF
.,.,TRBV21-1,TRBJ1-3,.,CASSNEGCRDFGSGNTIYF
.,.,TRBV7-8,TRBJ2-3,TGTGCCAGCAGCGCGACAGATACGCAGTATTTT,CASSATDTQYF
once,.,TRBV4-3,TRBJ1-1,TGCGCCAGCAGCCAAGGAACTGGCGGTACCATGAACACTGAAGCTTTCTTT,CASSQGTGGTMNTEAFF
.,.,TRBV18,TRBJ2-2,TGTGCCAGCTCACCGAGGGCCCCGGACACCGGGGAGCTGTTTTTT,CASSPRAPDTGELFF
once,.,TRBV11-2,TRBJ1-1,TGTGCCAGCAGCCAGCGGGAGCTTGGATTGTGGACTGAAGCTTTCTTT,CASSQRELGLWTEAFF
.,.,TRBV10-2,TRBJ1-1,TGCGCCACCCGTTCCGGACCTGAAGCTTTCTTT,CATRSGPEAFF
.,.,TRBV6-5,TRBJ2-7,TGTGCCAGCAGCCCAGTAGACAGCCCTTACGAGCAGTACTTC,CASSPVDSPYEQYF
once,TRBD2,TRBV7-9,TRBJ2-2,TGTGCCAGCAGCTTAGCCACTAGCGTTTACACCGGGGAGCTGTTTTTT,CASSLATSVYTGELFF
.,TRBD2,TRBV10-3,TRBJ2-3,TGTGCCATCAGTGAGTCTCAAACCTCCGGGACTAGCCCCTCTCGGGCAGATACGCAGTATTTT,CAISESQTSGTSPSRADTQYF
.,TRBD2,TRBV5-5,TRBJ2-7,TGTGCCAGCAGCCCGGCGGGACTAGCGGGTATACCGGCCTCCTACGAGCAGTACTTC,CASSPAGLAGIPASYEQYF
.,.,TRBV3-1/TRBV3-2,TRBJ2-7,TGTGCCAGCAGCCCCCCAGACCCTATAGACTACGAGCAGTACTTC,CASSPPDPIDYEQYF
.,.,TRBV9,TRBJ1-2,TGTGCCAGCAGCGTCGGGGCTTCTAACTATGGCTACACCTTC,CASSVGASNYGYTF
.,.,TRBV7-2,TRBJ1-5,TGTGCCAGCAGCTTAGAATACTCCCAGCCCCAGCATTTT,CASSLEYSQPQHF
.,.,TRBV28,TRBJ1-3,TGTGCCAGCAGGCCGTCCCTAGGGAGGACCAGTCGAAACACCATATATTTT,CASRPSLGRTSRNTIYF
.,.,TRBV18,TRBJ2-7,TGTGCCAGCTCACCAAGTCGGTCTCGGGGGTCCAACGAGCAGTACTTC,CASSPSRSRGSNEQYF
.,TRBD2,TRBV6-5,TRBJ2-2,TGTGCCAGCACGCGGGGGGCTGACACCGGGGAGCTGTTTTTT,CASTRGADTGELFF
.,.,TRBV2,TRBJ2-5,TGTGCCAGCAGCCCCTCAGGCGGAAATGGGGAGACCCAGTACTTC,CASSPSGGNGETQYF
few,.,TRBV20-1,TRBJ2-5,TGCAGCCCCCGTTGGTCGGAGACCCAGTACTTC,CSPRWSETQYF
.,TRBD2,TRBV25-1,TRBJ2-7,TGTGCCAGCAGTCAAGATAATAGCGGGGGGCCCTCCGAGCAGTACTTC,CASSQDNSGGPSEQYF
.,.,TRBV19,TRBJ2-3,TGTGCCAGTAGTATCCGGCGGGGAGGCACAGATACGCAGTATTTT,CASSIRRGGTDTQYF
.,.,TRBV4-1,TRBJ2-2,TGCGCCAGCAGCCAACGGAGCGGAAACTCGAACACCGGGGAGCTGTTTTTT,CASSQRSGNSNTGELFF
.,.,TRBV27,TRBJ2-2,TGTGCCAGCAGTTCAGGAAACACCGGGGAGCTGTTTTTT,CASSSGNTGELFF
.,TRBD2,TRBV11-2,TRBJ2-7,TGTGCCAGCAGCACCTTAGCGGGGAGTCGCTACGAGCAGTACTTC,CASSTLAGSRYEQYF
.,.,TRBV12-5,TRBJ2-5,TGTGCTAGTGGCCCAGGGACAGGAGATAGCGGGGCCCCTTGGTACCAAGAGACCCAGTACTTC,CASGPGTGDSGAPWYQETQYF
once,.,TRBV11-2,TRBJ2-1,TGTGCCAGCAGCTCCGGAGAAGGAGACGGAAACAATGAGCAGTTCTTC,CASSSGEGDGNNEQFF
.,TRBD2,TRBV5-1,TRBJ2-7,TGCGCCAGCAGCCCCGGGACTAGCGGACACGAGCAGTACTTC,CASSPGTSGHEQYF
.,.,TRBV7-3,TRBJ1-6,TGTGCCAGCAGCTTACTTGGTACGGGGGCGGATTCACCCCTCCACTTT,CASSLLGTGADSPLHF
once,.,TRBV2,TRBJ2-3,TGTGCCAGCAGTGAACGGGGGCGTAGCACAGATACGCAGTATTTT,CASSERGRSTDTQYF
once,.,TRBV25-1,TRBJ1-4,TGTGCCAGCAGTGACAGGGTTGAAAAACTGTTTTTT,CASSDRVEKLFF
.,.,TRBV1,TRBJ2-3,TGCACCAGCAGCCAAGGACAAGTGGCGGATACGCAGTATTTT,CTSSQGQVADTQYF
once,TRBD2,TRBV7-6,TRBJ2-1,TGTGCCAGCAGCTTAGATCCTAGCGGGGTATACAATGAGCAGTTCTTC,CASSLDPSGVYNEQFF
.,.,TRBV5-1,TRBJ1-6,TGCGCCAGCAAACAGGGCGCGGATAATTCACCCCTCCACTTT,CASKQGADNSPLHF
.,TRBD1,TRBV24-1,TRBJ2-1,TGTGCCACCAGTGATCGGGACAGGGACTACAATGAGCAGTTCTTC,CATSDRDRDYNEQFF
once,.,TRBV24-1,TRBJ1-5,TGTGCCACCTCTTCGGCAGGTGGTAATCAGCCCCAGCATTTT,CATSSAGGNQPQHF
.,.,TRBV4-1,TRBJ1-4,TGCGCCAGCAGCCAAGACCGCAGGGTCACATATGAAAAACTGTTTTTT,CASSQDRRVTYEKLFF
.,.,TRBV28,TRBJ2-7,TGTGCCAGCAGGTTAGGGTCCAGTTACTACGAGCAGTACTTC,CASRLGSSYYEQYF
.,.,TRBV29-1,TRBJ2-3,TGCAGCGCTCGGACTAGCACAGATACGCAGTATTTT,CSARTSTDTQYF
.,.,TRBV20-1,TRBJ2-1,TGCAGTGCTAGTGCCGGTCGGGGTCCCTACAATGAGCAGTTCTTC,CSASAGRGPYNEQFF
once,.,TRBV4-1,TRBJ1-5,TGCGCCAGCAGCCTTTTAGAGGGCAGAACCAGCAATCAGCCCCAGCATTTT,CASSLLEGRTSNQPQHF
.,.,TRBV5-4,TRBJ2-2,TGTGCCAGCAGCTTCAAGGAGTTGGGCGGGGAGCTGTTTTTT,CASSFKELGGELFF
.,.,TRBV24-1,TRBJ2-1,TGTGCCACCAGTGATCCCTCTTCCGGGACAAATGAGCAGTTCTTC,CATSDPSSGTNEQFF
.,.,TRBV3-1/TRBV3-2,TRBJ1-3,TGTGCCAGCAGCCAAGATGATAGAAACACCATATATTTT,CASSQDDRNTIYF
.,.,TRBV7-2,TRBJ1-4,TGTGCCAGCAGAAGGTGGGAGCAAGGAAAACTGTTTTTT,CASRRWEQGKLFF
.,.,TRBV24-1,TRBJ1-6,TGTGCCACCAGTGACCCCGCAGGTGTGGTCTCGCCCCTCCACTTT,CATSDPAGVVSPLHF
.,TRBD2,TRBV7-2,TRBJ2-3,TGTGCCAGCAGCACCGGGACTAGCGGGGGGACAGATACGCAGTATTTT,CASSTGTSGGTDTQYF
.,.,TRBV7-2,TRBJ1-2,TGTGCCAGCAGCTTAAGGGGCTTGAGGGGATCTAACTATGGCTACACCTTC,CASSLRGLRGSNYGYTF
.,.,TRBV5-5,TRBJ2-2,TGTGCCAGCAGCTTGGCGGGGCAAACCGGGGAGCTGTTTTTT,CASSLAGQTGELFF
.,.,TRBV6-4,TRBJ1-5,TGTGCCAGGGATTCCCCGGCGAGTCAGCCCCAGCATTTT,CARDSPASQPQHF
.,.,TRBV4-3,TRBJ2-1,TGCGCCAGCAGCCAAGGGGGTAGCTCCTACAATGAGCAGTTCTTC,CASSQGGSSYNEQFF
.,TRBD2,TRBV27,TRBJ2-7,TGTGCCAGCAGTTTAAAAGGCGGGGGGGGCTACGAGCAGTACTTC,CASSLKGGGGYEQYF
once,.,TRBV2,TRBJ2-4,TGTGCCAGCAGTGAAGCTCTAGCTATACTGGGCATTCAGTACTTC,CASSEALAILGIQYF
.,.,TRBV5-4,TRBJ2-5,TGTGCCAGCAGCTTGGTTGGTAGCGGTCAAGAGACCCAGTACTTC,CASSLVGSGQETQYF
.,.,TRBV27,TRBJ1-5,TGTGCCAGCACCCCTGCCGGGTCAGGGCGCAATCAGCCCCAGCATTTT,CASTPAGSGRNQPQHF